The 21 T cell receptor beta chains reported below all come from one sample, sequenced in a study of T cell clonality in common variable immunodeficiency. The repertoire was sequenced with immunoSEQ multiplex PCR; TCRdb's copy has only in-frame clones and lacks some. This sample comprises some 44,000 clones, none seen once only. The sequencing input was peripheral blood mononuclear cells. All receptors come from a person aged 18 to 75 in good health.

This clone was counted at least ten times. The CDR3 end is not reached by the read, which stops 3 residues before it; the germline J gene fills it in. J is TRBJ2-5 and V is TRBV6-1; D perhaps matches TRBD1 (6 bases). V lost 3 bases and J lost 6, with 11 bases in between. There are 13 residues in the CDR3. Germline assignment: CDR1 MNHNS and CDR2 SASEGT. The part of the CDR3 DNA that was read is TGTGCCAGCAGTGATCCAGGGACAAAGACC. Its translation is CASSDPGTKT. The full CDR3 sequence reads CASSDPGTKTQYF.

This clone has at least ten counts. The read falls 3 residues short of the CDR3 end, and the missing part is taken from the germline J gene. The chain uses TRBV29-1 and TRBJ1-2, with 7 bases that match TRBD1. The length of the CDR3 is 11 residues. Per the germline V gene, CDR1 is SQVTM and CDR2 is ANQGSEA. The chain's CDR3 is CSTGQGDGYTF. Partial CDR3 DNA: TGCTCGACGGGGCAGGGGGATGGC.

This clone was observed many times. The CDR3 is cut off 3 residues early in the read; its end comes from the germline J gene. This sequence joins TRBV5-5 and TRBJ1-1; D unresolved. CDR3 length: 13 amino acids. Germline V CDR1 and CDR2: SGHKS, YYEKEE (reference sequence). Trimming left V 3 bases short and J 1 base short, with 7 bases between. This CDR3 reads CASSYTKNTEAFF. The sequenced CDR3 bases are TGTGCCAGCAGCTACACCAAGAACACTGAA.

Many counts were recorded for this clone. With the read ending 3 residues before the CDR3 end, the germline J gene is used to fill in that end. The chain employs TRBV7-2 and TRBJ1-3; 7 bases match TRBD1. The CDR3 is 15 amino acids. V trimming: 5 bases; J trimming: 4 bases; junction bases outside the gene matches: 8. Per germline, CDR1 SGHTA and CDR2 FQGNSA. CDR3 bases read: TGTGCCAGCAGCGTGTACAGGGGTGGCGGAAACACC. Translated, it gives CASSVYRGGGNT. The whole CDR3 protein is CASSVYRGGGNTIYF.

In its sample, this clone was seen many times. The sequenced part of the CDR3 DNA is TGTGCCAGCAGTGAAGGTGTCAGTTCTGAAAAA. Amino acids: CASSEGVSSEK. The whole CDR3 region reads CASSEGVSSEKLFF. This sequence joins TRBV6-1 and TRBJ1-4; D not certain. Sequencing ends 3 residues short of the CDR3 end; the germline J gene provides the rest. Trimming took off 1 base at V and 7 bases at J, with 10 bases between the two ends. The CDR3 covers 14 residues. The V gene's germline CDR1 is MNHNS and CDR2 SASEGT.

In its sample, this clone was seen many times. The read terminates 3 residues ahead of where the CDR3 ends, so the germline J gene completes it. The chain links TRBV7-9 to TRBJ2-7; possibly TRBD1 for D (6 bases). CDR1 and CDR2 (germline): SEHNR, FQNEAQ (reference sequence). The V gene lost 5 bases and the J gene lost 2 bases, with 16 bases spanning the gap. The CDR3 has 15 amino acids. The CDR3 DNA, read in part, is TGTGCCAGCAGCCACGGACAGAATTATCCCTACGAG. This gives the protein CASSHGQNYPYE. The CDR3 reads in full as CASSHGQNYPYEQYF.

This clone was detected many times. The sequenced fragment ends 3 residues before the CDR3 boundary, so the rest is inferred from the germline J gene. This chain connects TRBV18 to TRBJ2-5; D unresolved. The V and J ends lost 4 bases and 5 bases respectively, with 14 bases between them. CDR3 length equals 14 residues. Germline CDR1 KGHSH, CDR2 LQKENI. The CDR3 is CASSLQTLRETQYF. The DNA read from the CDR3 is TGTGCCAGCTCACTCCAAACCTTGCGGGAGACC.

This clone was seen at least ten times. CDR3 DNA, as far as it was read: TGTGCCATCAGTGAGTCAGGGAAGGGGGAGAACACTGAA. Residues: CAISESGKGENTE. The full CDR3 protein reads CAISESGKGENTEAFF. V gene TRBV10-3 combines with J gene TRBJ1-1; TRBD1 might be the D (6 bases). The read ends 3 residues before the CDR3 terminus; that terminus is restored from the germline J gene. CDR1 is ENHRY, CDR2 SYGVKD, per germline. V was clipped by 0 bases and J by 1 base, with 12 bases between them. The CDR3 runs 16 residues.

This clone occurred many times. CDR3 DNA (partial): TGTGCCAGCAGTGGACTAGCGGGGGGGCATGAG. It yields the protein CASSGLAGGHE. The full CDR3 protein reads CASSGLAGGHEQFF. The V call is TRBV2, the J call TRBJ2-1, with 14 bases fitting TRBD2. The CDR3 is cut off 3 residues early in the read; its end comes from the germline J gene. V gave up 4 bases and J gave up 8 bases; unmatched junction bases: 1. The CDR3 totals 14 residues. Germline values: CDR1 SNHLY, CDR2 FYNNEI.

This clone was counted at least ten times. Read sequence stops 3 residues before the CDR3 end, and the germline J gene provides the missing end. This chain links TRBV5-1 with TRBJ1-2; 7 nucleotides line up with TRBD1. J was trimmed by 6 bases and V by 4 bases; bases with no gene match: 12. The CDR3 spans 15 residues. CDR1 and CDR2 from the germline V gene are SGHRS and YFSETQ. The DNA read from the CDR3 is TGCGCCAGCAGCCCGACAGGGTTGGGTGGGGATGGC. This codes for CASSPTGLGGDG. The whole CDR3 protein is CASSPTGLGGDGYTF.

This clone showed up many times. The CDR3 extends 3 residues past the end of the read, so its final part is completed from the germline J gene. Other DNA sequences in this sample translate to the same CDR3. This chain connects TRBV5-4 to TRBJ2-7, with 11 nucleotides matching TRBD1. The CDR3 runs 15 residues. Germline V gives CDR1 SGHNT, CDR2 YYREEE (reference sequence). V dropped 5 bases and J dropped 3; count of bases not matched to a gene: 7. The CDR3 sequence is CASSSGTGGVYEQYF. The sequenced part of the CDR3 DNA is TGTGCCAGCAGTTCCGGGACAGGGGGGGTCTACGAG.

In its sample, this clone was seen many times. With the read ending 3 residues before the CDR3 end, the germline J gene is used to fill in that end. V and J are TRBV5-6 and TRBJ2-1, with D unclear. CDR1 is SGHDT and CDR2 is YYEEEE in the germline V gene. The CDR3 is made up of 12 amino acids. Trimming removed 0 bases from V and 9 bases from J, with 7 bases in between. The sequenced CDR3 bases are TGTGCCAGCAGCTTGGCCTTCGTTGAG. Protein: CASSLAFVE. In full, the CDR3 reads CASSLAFVEQFF.

Many counts were recorded for this clone. Sequencing ends 3 residues short of the CDR3 end; the germline J gene provides the rest. The genes are TRBV6-4 and TRBJ2-1, with TRBD2 identical over 11 bases. V trimming: 5 bases; J trimming: 6 bases; junction bases outside the gene matches: 6. CDR3 length: 15 residues. Per germline, CDR1 MRHNA and CDR2 SNTAGT. CDR3 sequence: CASSTTSGAGNEQFF. The DNA read from the CDR3 is TGTGCCAGCAGTACGACTAGCGGGGCTGGCAATGAG.

This clone was counted at least ten times. Sequencing ends 3 residues short of the CDR3 end; the germline J gene provides the rest. The chain employs TRBV11-2 and TRBJ2-7; 10 bases agree with TRBD2. Germline lookup yields CDR1 SGHAT and CDR2 FQNNGV. V lost 8 bases, J lost 2 bases, and 9 bases stayed unmatched. CDR3 size: 15 residues. The CDR3 here is CASGSLAGVPYEQYF. The covered CDR3 bases are TGTGCCAGCGGGAGTCTAGCGGGGGTCCCCTACGAG.

This clone was picked up many times. The CDR3 is cut off 3 residues early in the read; its end comes from the germline J gene. The chain carries TRBV20-1 and TRBJ2-3, with D perhaps TRBD2 (6 bases). V was clipped by 6 bases and J by 6 bases, with 22 bases between them. The germline CDR1 and CDR2 sequences are DFQATT and SNEGSKA (reference sequence). The CDR3 runs 15 residues. The CDR3 bases that were read are TGCAGTGCCCCCTCCCTGACTAGTAAGCCTGATACG. This translates into CSAPSLTSKPDT. In full, the CDR3 is CSAPSLTSKPDTQYF.

This clone was detected ten times or more. The read terminates 3 residues ahead of where the CDR3 ends, so the germline J gene completes it. This chain uses TRBV7-9 with TRBJ2-5; perhaps TRBD2 as D (6 bases). The CDR3 is made up of 15 amino acids. The ends were cut back, 5 bases at V and 2 bases at J, with 15 bases in the middle. Germline V gives CDR1 SEHNR, CDR2 FQNEAQ (reference sequence). The part of the CDR3 DNA that was read is TGTGCCAGCAGCCGCGGGGAACAGCGACAAGAGACC. Translation gives CASSRGEQRQET. The full CDR3 protein reads CASSRGEQRQETQYF.

This clone was observed at least ten times. Sequencing ends 3 residues short of the CDR3 end; the germline J gene provides the rest. The chain recombines TRBV20-1 with TRBJ2-1, with 8 bases that match TRBD2. With V trimmed by 3 bases and J by 4 bases, 8 bases remained unmatched. Germline lookup yields CDR1 DFQATT and CDR2 SNEGSKA (reference sequence). CDR3 length: 15 residues. Partial CDR3 DNA: TGCAGTGCTAGTCCGTTCGGGGGGGGTTACAATGAG. Its protein product is CSASPFGGGYNE. The CDR3 reads in full as CSASPFGGGYNEQFF.

This clone was seen at least ten times. The read stops 3 residues short of the end of the CDR3; the missing end is completed from the germline J gene. The chain couples TRBV18 to TRBJ2-2; 7 nucleotides match TRBD1. CDR1 and CDR2 from the germline V gene are KGHSH and LQKENI. This CDR3 has 17 amino acids. The junction had 9 bases not matched to a gene; V was cut back by 1 base and J by 4 bases. The CDR3 DNA, read in part, is TGTGCCAGCTCACCACGAGGGCCGGGACAGAGCACCGGGGAG. Translating it yields CASSPRGPGQSTGE. In full, the CDR3 reads CASSPRGPGQSTGELFF.

This clone was observed a handful of times. Read coverage stops 3 residues before the CDR3 terminus; the germline J gene supplies the remainder. The chain joins TRBV2 to TRBJ1-2, with 8 bases that match TRBD1. The V gene end was trimmed by 2 bases and the J gene end by 6 bases; junction bases not matched to a gene: 5. CDR1 is SNHLY, CDR2 FYNNEI, per germline. CDR3 length: 14 residues. The CDR3 protein is CASSERTGRHGYTF. Incomplete CDR3 DNA: TGTGCCAGCAGTGAAAGGACAGGGAGGCATGGC.

At least ten counts were recorded for this clone. The CDR3 goes on 3 residues after the read ends, and that part is filled in from the germline J gene. The chain couples TRBV5-6 to TRBJ2-4, with TRBD2 as a possible D gene (7 bases). Germline values: CDR1 SGHDT, CDR2 YYEEEE. The germline V and J ends were trimmed by 1 base and 8 bases, with 10 bases remaining between them. The CDR3 runs 13 residues. CDR3 sequence reads: CASSLRGGDIQYF. The DNA read from the CDR3 is TGTGCCAGCAGCTTGAGGGGGGGGGACATT.

The table lists this clone with many counts. The read ends 3 residues shy of where the CDR3 ends; the end is completed using the germline J gene. The rearrangement links TRBV6-4 to TRBJ2-1; 8 bases are shared with TRBD2. The CDR3 is made up of 15 amino acids. The V gene end was trimmed by 4 bases and the J gene end by 2 bases; junction bases not matched to a gene: 4. Germline loops: CDR1 MRHNA, CDR2 SNTAGT. CDR3 DNA (partial): TGTGCCAGCAGTGCAGCGGGAGAGACCTACAATGAG. Amino acid sequence: CASSAAGETYNE. The whole CDR3 region reads CASSAAGETYNEQFF.